This section outlines one T cell receptor (beta chain) sequence together with its context. As yet, its antigen is unknown. These data belong to a study of tumor and adjacent non-tumor tissue in lung cancer. On the study more broadly: Patients comprised about eleven adenocarcinoma, 2 squamous cell carcinoma and 1 small cell lung cancer. Each sample yielded about 4.17 million productive TCRbeta reads on average.

CDR1 is ENHRY, CDR2 SYGVKD, per germline. The CDR3 extends over 20 amino acids. Losses at the gene ends were 7 bases for V and 0 bases for J; bases not matched to a gene: 18. A modified ARM-PCR protocol with three rounds of nested PCR amplified TCRbeta. MiXCR, run by TCRdb on the multiplex PCR reads, gives a single entry per CDR3 protein. Seen here are roughly 67,000 distinct CDR3 sequences, 75% to 85% observed once, and the top ten hold 35% to 55%. Overall study findings and caveats: Higher tumor TCR diversity was associated with shorter survival.

This sample's RNA came from whole unsorted tissue. The normal lung tissue was taken more than 3 cm from the tumor edge. The genes are TRBV10-3 and TRBJ2-6; 7 nucleotides agree with TRBD2. Material for sequencing was distant non-tumor lung tissue. This clonotype was sampled from a man in his 60s with non-small cell lung cancer. CDR3 sequence: CAINGHGTNGKDSGANVLTF. In nucleotides, the CDR3 is TGTGCCATCAATGGACATGGGACTAACGGGAAGGACTCTGGGGCCAACGTCCTGACTTTC.